The subject of this entry is one T cell receptor beta chain. This specimen belongs to a study of long-term antiretroviral therapy in people with HIV. Survey level was the resolution at which the v3.0 immunoSEQ assay ran. Each sample had sequencing targeting about 35,000-50,000 T-cell genomes. Produced via immunoSEQ multiplex PCR; TCRdb's table is partial and in-frame only. The table includes 25,000 or so clones, 85% to 90% detected once. The sample in question was unsorted PBMCs, obtained 0.5 years after starting antiretroviral therapy. The TCR was taken from a woman aged 18-35 years with HIV.

As DNA, the CDR3 is TGTGCCAGCAGCTTAAGCGGGAGGGGGCAAGAGACCCAGTACTTC. It codes for CASSLSGRGQETQYF. V gene TRBV7-2 combines with J gene TRBJ2-5, with 10 bases lining up with TRBD2. Trimming took 2 bases from V and 2 from J; bases not matched to a gene: 2. The CDR3 length is 15 residues. The V gene's germline CDR1 is SGHTA and CDR2 FQGNSA.